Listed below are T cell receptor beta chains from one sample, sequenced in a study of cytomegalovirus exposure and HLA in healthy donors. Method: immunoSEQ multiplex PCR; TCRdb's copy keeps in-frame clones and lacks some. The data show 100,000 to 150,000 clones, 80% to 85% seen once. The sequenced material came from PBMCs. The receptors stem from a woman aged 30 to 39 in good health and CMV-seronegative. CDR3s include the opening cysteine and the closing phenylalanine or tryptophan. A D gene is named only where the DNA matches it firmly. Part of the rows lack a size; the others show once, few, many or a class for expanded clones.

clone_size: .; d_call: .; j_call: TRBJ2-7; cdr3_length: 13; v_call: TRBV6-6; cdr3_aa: CASSEAELYEQYF
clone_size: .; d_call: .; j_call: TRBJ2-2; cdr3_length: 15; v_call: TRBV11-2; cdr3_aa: CASRLAEMNTGELFF
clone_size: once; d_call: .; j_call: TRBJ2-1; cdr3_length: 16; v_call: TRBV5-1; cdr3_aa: CASSKYSGSSYNEQFF
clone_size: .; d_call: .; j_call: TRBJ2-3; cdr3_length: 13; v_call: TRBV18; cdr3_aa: CASTPGASFTQYF
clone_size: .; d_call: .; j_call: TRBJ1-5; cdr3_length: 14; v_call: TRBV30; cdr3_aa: CAWSLGHSNQPQHF
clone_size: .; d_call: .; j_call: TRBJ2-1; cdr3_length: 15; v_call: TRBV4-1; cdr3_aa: CASSQLRTVYNEQFF
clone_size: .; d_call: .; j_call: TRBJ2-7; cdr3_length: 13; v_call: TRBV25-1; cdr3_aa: CASSKWEDYEQYF
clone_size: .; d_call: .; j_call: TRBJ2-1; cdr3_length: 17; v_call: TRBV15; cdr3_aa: CATSRDQGQAPYNEQFF
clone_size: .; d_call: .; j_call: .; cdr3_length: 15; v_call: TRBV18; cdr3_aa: CASSPRDTSSYEQYF
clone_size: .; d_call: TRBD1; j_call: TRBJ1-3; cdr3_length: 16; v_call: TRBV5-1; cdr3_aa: CASSWTGTGAGNTIYF
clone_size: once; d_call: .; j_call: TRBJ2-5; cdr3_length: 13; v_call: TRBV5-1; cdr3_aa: CASSLGLQETQYF
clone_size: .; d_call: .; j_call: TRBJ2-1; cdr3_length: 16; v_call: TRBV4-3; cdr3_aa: CASSQDIGTVVREQFF
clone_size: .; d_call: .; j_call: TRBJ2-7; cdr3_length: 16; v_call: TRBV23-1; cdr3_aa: CASSPTAGKVLYEQYF
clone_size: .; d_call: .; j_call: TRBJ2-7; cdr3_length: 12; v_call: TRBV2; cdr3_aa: CATRQSSYEQYF
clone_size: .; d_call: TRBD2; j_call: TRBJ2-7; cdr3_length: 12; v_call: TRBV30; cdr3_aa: CALGEGPYEQYF
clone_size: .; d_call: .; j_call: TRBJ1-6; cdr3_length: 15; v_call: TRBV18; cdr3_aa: CASSPRGQQNSPLHF
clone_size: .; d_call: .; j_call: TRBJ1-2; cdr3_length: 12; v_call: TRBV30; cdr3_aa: CAWSALSYGYTF
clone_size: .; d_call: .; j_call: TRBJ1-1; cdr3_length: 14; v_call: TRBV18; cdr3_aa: CASSPGPANTEAFF
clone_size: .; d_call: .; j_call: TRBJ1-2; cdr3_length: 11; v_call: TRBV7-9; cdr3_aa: CASSSGGGYTF
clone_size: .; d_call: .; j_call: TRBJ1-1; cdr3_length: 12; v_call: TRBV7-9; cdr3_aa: CSSSLEVRGAFF
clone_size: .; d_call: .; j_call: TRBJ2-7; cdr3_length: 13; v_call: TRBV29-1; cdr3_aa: CSVYRVHSYEQYF
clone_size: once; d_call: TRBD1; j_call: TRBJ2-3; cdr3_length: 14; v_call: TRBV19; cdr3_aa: CASSRQGWVDTQYF
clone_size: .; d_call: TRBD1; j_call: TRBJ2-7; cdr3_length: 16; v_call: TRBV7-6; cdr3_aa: CASSFRDSLTGDEQYF
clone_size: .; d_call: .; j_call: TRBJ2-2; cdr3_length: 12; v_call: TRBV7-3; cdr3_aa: CASSIYSGELFF
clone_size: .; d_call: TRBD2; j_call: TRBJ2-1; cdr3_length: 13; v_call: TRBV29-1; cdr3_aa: CSVTPGLGNEQFF
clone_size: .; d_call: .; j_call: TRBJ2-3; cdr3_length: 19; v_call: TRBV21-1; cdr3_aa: CASSKPGLAAQRGTDTQYF
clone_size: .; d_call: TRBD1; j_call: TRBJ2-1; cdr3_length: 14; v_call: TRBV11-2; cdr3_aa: CASSLGGQDNEQFF
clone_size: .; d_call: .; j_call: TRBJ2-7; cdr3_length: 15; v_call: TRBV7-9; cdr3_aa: CSSSGYREKSYEQYF
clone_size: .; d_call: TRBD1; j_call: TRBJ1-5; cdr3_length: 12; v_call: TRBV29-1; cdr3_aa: CSVRQGGQPQHF
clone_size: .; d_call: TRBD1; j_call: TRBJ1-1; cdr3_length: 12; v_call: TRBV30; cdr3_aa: CAWRGDSARAFF
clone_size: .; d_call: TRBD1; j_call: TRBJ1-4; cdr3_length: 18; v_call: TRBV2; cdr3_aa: CASSPRQGADFVNEKLFF
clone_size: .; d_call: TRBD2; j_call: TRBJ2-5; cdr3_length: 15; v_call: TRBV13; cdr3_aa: CASSAPGLAGGVQYF
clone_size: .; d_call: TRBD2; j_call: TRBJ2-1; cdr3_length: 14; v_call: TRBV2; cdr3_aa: CASIGTSGGGEQFF
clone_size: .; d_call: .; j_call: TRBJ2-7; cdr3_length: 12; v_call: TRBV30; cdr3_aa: CAWNRESHEQYF
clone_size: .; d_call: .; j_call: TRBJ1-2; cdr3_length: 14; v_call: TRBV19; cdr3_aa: CASSIAKQGNGYTF
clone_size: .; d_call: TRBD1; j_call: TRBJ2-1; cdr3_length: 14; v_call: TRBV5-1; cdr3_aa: CASSLGQGKDEQFF